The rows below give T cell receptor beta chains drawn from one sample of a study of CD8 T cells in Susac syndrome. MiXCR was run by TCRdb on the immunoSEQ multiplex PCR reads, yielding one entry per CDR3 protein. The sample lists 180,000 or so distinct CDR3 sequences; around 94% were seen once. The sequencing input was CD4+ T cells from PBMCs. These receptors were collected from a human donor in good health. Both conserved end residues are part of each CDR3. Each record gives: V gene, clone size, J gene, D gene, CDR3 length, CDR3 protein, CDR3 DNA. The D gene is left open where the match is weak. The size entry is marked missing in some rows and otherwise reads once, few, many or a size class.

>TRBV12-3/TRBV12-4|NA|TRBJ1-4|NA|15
CASSLPLDGLGKLFF
TGTGCCAGCAGTCTCCCGCTGGACGGCCTGGGAAAACTGTTTTTT
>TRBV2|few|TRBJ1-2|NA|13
CASSVDSNYGYTF
TGTGCCAGCAGTGTGGACAGTAACTATGGCTACACCTTC
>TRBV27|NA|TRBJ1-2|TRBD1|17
CASSKAGTGATNYGYTF
TGTGCCAGCAGTAAGGCCGGGACAGGGGCGACTAACTATGGCTACACCTTC
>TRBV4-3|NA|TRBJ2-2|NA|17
CASSQEVSGANTGELFF
TGCGCCAGCAGCCAAGAGGTTAGCGGCGCGAACACCGGGGAGCTGTTTTTT
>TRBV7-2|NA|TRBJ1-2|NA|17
CASSLAPGNLRDNGYTF
TGTGCCAGCAGCTTAGCGCCGGGCAACCTGAGGGACAATGGCTACACCTTC
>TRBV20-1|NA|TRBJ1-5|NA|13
CSAPSGGDQPQHF
TGCAGTGCTCCCTCGGGGGGGGACCAGCCCCAGCATTTT
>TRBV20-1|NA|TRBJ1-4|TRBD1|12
CSAARTGEKLFF
TGCAGTGCAGCAAGGACAGGTGAAAAACTGTTTTTT
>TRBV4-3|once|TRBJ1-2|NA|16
CASSQGIDSEIYGYTF
TGCGCCAGCAGCCAAGGGATTGACAGCGAAATATATGGCTACACCTTC
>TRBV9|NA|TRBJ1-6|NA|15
CASSVGQTSNSPLHF
TGTGCCAGCAGCGTAGGGCAGACCTCTAATTCACCCCTCCACTTT
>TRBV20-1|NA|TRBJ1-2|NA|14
CSARNPAAQGGYTF
TGCAGTGCTAGGAACCCAGCGGCCCAGGGTGGCTACACCTTC
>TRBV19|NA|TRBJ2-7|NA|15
CASSTGPTAHYEQYF
TGTGCCAGTAGTACTGGACCCACGGCCCACTACGAGCAGTACTTC
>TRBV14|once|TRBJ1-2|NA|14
CASSQAQGYYGYTF
TGTGCCAGCAGCCAAGCCCAGGGGTACTATGGCTACACCTTC
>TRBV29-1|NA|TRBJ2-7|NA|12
CSVVGARYEQYF
TGCAGCGTTGTCGGGGCGAGGTACGAGCAGTACTTC
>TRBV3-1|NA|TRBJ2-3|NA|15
CASSQGGNPTDTQYF
TGTGCCAGCAGCCAAGGAGGGAATCCCACAGATACGCAGTATTTT
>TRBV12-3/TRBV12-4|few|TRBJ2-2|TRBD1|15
CASSSGTGRTGELFF
TGTGCCAGCAGTTCCGGGACAGGGAGGACCGGGGAGCTGTTTTTT
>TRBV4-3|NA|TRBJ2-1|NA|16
CASSQDFQGPYNEQFF
TGCGCCAGCAGCCAAGATTTTCAGGGGCCCTACAATGAGCAGTTCTTC
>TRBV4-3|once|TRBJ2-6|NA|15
CASSQGHAGANVLTF
TGCGCCAGCAGCCAAGGCCACGCTGGGGCCAACGTCCTGACTTTC
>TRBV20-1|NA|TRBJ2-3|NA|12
CSARRAGDTQYF
TGCAGTGCCCGACGGGCAGGAGATACGCAGTATTTT
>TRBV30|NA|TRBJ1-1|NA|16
CAWSVRGARRRTEAFF
TGTGCCTGGAGTGTACGGGGGGCGCGGAGGCGCACTGAAGCTTTCTTT
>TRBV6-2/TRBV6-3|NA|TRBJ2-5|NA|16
CASSPAEGKKQETQYF
TGTGCCAGCAGCCCCGCCGAGGGCAAAAAACAAGAGACCCAGTACTTC
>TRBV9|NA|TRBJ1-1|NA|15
CASSVDPRGYTEAFF
TGTGCCAGCAGCGTAGATCCCAGGGGCTACACTGAAGCTTTCTTT
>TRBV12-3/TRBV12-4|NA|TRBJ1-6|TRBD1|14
CASSPDRVNSPLHF
TGTGCCAGCAGCCCCGACAGGGTTAATTCACCCCTCCACTTT
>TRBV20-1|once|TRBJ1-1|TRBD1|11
CSASGGTGTFF
TGCAGTGCTAGTGGGGGGACAGGAACTTTCTTT
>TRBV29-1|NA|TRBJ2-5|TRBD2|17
CSVAGTSGGAYLETQYF
TGCAGCGTTGCCGGAACTAGCGGGGGGGCCTATTTGGAGACCCAGTACTTC
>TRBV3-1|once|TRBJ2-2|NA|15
CASSQDLGNTGELFF
TGTGCCAGCAGCCAAGATCTGGGGAACACCGGGGAGCTGTTTTTT
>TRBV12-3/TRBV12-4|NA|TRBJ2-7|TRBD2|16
CASSLARTSGAYEQYF
TGTGCCAGCAGTTTAGCACGGACTAGCGGGGCCTACGAGCAGTACTTC
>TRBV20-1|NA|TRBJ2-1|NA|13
CSARGLASNEQFF
TGCAGTGCTAGAGGGCTAGCTAGCAATGAGCAGTTCTTC
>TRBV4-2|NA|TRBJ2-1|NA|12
CASSQHQNEQFF
TGTGCCAGCAGCCAACATCAGAATGAGCAGTTCTTC
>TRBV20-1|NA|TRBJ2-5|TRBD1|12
CSARQGAETQYF
TGCAGTGCTCGACAGGGGGCAGAGACCCAGTACTTC
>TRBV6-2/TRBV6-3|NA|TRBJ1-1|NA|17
CASRPPPSDILRTEAFF
TGTGCCAGCAGACCGCCTCCCAGTGACATCCTGAGGACTGAAGCTTTCTTT
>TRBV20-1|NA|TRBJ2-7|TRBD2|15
CSARKSGGLSYEQYF
TGCAGTGCTAGAAAAAGCGGGGGCCTCTCCTACGAGCAGTACTTC
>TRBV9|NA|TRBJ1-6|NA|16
CASSAAPGAYNSPLHF
TGTGCCAGCAGCGCCGCCCCAGGGGCCTATAATTCACCCCTCCACTTT
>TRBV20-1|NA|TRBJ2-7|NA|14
CSGRKGGPPYEQYF
TGCAGTGGCAGGAAGGGGGGACCCCCCTACGAGCAGTACTTC
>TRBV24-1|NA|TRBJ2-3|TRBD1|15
CATSDPGQATDTQYF
TGTGCCACCAGTGATCCGGGACAGGCTACAGATACGCAGTATTTT
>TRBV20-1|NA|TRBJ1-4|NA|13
CSARGPSNEKLFF
TGCAGTGCTAGAGGGCCCTCTAATGAAAAACTGTTTTTT
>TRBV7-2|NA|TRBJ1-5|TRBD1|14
CASSFDRGGQPQHF
TGTGCCAGCAGCTTCGACAGGGGTGGTCAGCCCCAGCATTTT
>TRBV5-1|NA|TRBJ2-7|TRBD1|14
CASKPGQTSYEQYF
TGCGCCAGCAAACCGGGACAGACCTCCTACGAGCAGTACTTC
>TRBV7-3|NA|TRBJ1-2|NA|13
CASSDTPNYGYTF
TGTGCCAGCAGCGACACACCGAACTATGGCTACACCTTC
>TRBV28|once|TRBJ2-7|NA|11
CASSQAPEQYF
TGTGCCAGCAGCCAAGCTCCAGAGCAGTACTTC
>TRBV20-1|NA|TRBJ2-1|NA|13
CSASTGLYNEQFF
TGCAGTGCTAGTACGGGGCTCTACAATGAGCAGTTCTTC
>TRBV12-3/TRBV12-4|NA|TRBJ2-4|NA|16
CASSGQGLIAKNIQYF
TGTGCCAGCAGTGGACAAGGGCTGATAGCCAAAAACATTCAGTACTTC
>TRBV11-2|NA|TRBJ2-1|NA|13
CASSSDRNNEQFF
TGTGCCAGCAGCTCGGACAGAAACAATGAGCAGTTCTTC
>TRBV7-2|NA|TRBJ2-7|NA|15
CASSLDVNGIYEQYF
TGTGCCAGCAGCTTAGATGTTAATGGCATCTACGAGCAGTACTTC
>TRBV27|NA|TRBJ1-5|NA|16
CASSSSLRGSNQPQHF
TGTGCCAGCAGTTCCTCCCTCAGGGGAAGCAATCAGCCCCAGCATTTT
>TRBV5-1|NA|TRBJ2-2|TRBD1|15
CASSEQGENTGELFF
TGCGCCAGCAGCGAACAGGGGGAAAACACCGGGGAGCTGTTTTTT
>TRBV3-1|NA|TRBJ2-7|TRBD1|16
CASSQADRGISYEQYF
TGTGCCAGCAGCCAAGCTGACAGGGGGATCTCGTACGAGCAGTACTTC
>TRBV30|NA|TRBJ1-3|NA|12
CAQGQSGNTIYF
TGTGCCCAGGGACAAAGTGGAAACACCATATATTTT
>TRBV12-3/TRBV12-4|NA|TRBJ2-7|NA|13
CASSKQGSYEQYF
TGTGCCAGCAGCAAACAGGGTTCCTACGAGCAGTACTTC
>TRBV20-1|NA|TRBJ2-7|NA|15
CSAASIDRSSYEQYF
TGCAGTGCAGCTAGTATCGACCGCTCCTCCTACGAGCAGTACTTC
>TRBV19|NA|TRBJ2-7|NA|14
CASTDLRDAYEQYF
TGTGCCAGTACCGACCTCCGGGACGCCTACGAGCAGTACTTC
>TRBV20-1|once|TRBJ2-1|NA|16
CSARDVEGGNRREQFF
TGCAGTGCTAGAGATGTAGAAGGGGGAAATCGTCGGGAGCAGTTCTTC
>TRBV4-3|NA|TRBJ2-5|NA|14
CASSQGWGGETQYF
TGCGCCAGCAGCCAAGGATGGGGCGGAGAGACCCAGTACTTC
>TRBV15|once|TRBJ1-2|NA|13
CATSRDRSYGYTF
TGTGCCACCAGCAGAGATCGCAGCTATGGCTACACCTTC